A selection of T cell receptor beta chains follows, all from one sample in a study of blood T cells in healthy people across ages. TCRdb reanalysed the 5' RACE reads using MiXCR and keeps one entry per CDR3 protein. The data hold approximately 810,000 distinct CDR3 sequences, with 29% observed a single time. Sequenced sample: blood. The receptors derive from a woman older than 75 in good health. Both conserved end residues are part of each CDR3. Fields, in order: CDR3 protein, CDR3 DNA, D gene, clone size, J gene, V gene. A D gene is named only where the DNA matches it firmly. Some rows have no size entry. The others give once, few or many, or a class for an expanded clone.

CATSNRGLDTQYF | TGTGCCACCAGTAACAGGGGGTTAGATACGCAGTATTTT | TRBD1 | few | TRBJ2-3 | TRBV24-1
CASSGVQRGVNSPLHF | TGTGCCAGCAGTGGGGTACAGAGAGGGGTTAATTCACCCCTCCACTTT | . | many | TRBJ1-6 | TRBV25-1
CASSTTLTGYEQYF | TGTGCCAGCAGCACGACCCTAACGGGCTACGAGCAGTACTTC | . | . | TRBJ2-7 | TRBV7-2
CASSLGTGKIFYEQYF | TGTGCCAGCAGCTTAGGGACAGGGAAGATCTTCTACGAGCAGTACTTC | TRBD1 | . | TRBJ2-7 | TRBV13
CAISPGRDYGYTF | TGTGCCATCAGTCCGGGGCGAGACTATGGCTACACCTTC | . | many | TRBJ1-2 | TRBV10-3
CASSPEAGGQGAKNIQYF | TGTGCCAGCAGCCCCGAGGCCGGGGGCCAAGGTGCCAAAAACATTCAGTACTTC | . | once | TRBJ2-4 | TRBV7-2
CASSLDPGLNNEQFF | TGTGCCAGCAGCTTAGACCCGGGACTAAACAATGAGCAGTTCTTC | TRBD2 | many | TRBJ2-1 | TRBV11-2
CASSLTLRDSPLHF | TGCGCCAGCAGCTTGACCCTTCGGGATTCACCCCTCCACTTT | . | many | TRBJ1-6 | TRBV5-1
CASSAGISATYEQYF | TGTGCCAGCAGCGCCGGGATCAGCGCGACCTACGAGCAGTACTTC | . | . | TRBJ2-7 | TRBV11-3
CAIAGTPSYEQYF | TGTGCCATCGCCGGGACACCGTCCTACGAGCAGTACTTC | . | many | TRBJ2-7 | TRBV10-3
CASSIENYSTQYF | TGTGCCAGTAGTATAGAAAACTACAGCACGCAGTATTTT | . | many | TRBJ2-3 | TRBV19
CASRTSGRPYEQYF | TGTGCCAGCAGGACTAGCGGGAGACCCTACGAGCAGTACTTC | TRBD2 | . | TRBJ2-7 | TRBV12-3/TRBV12-4
CASSFDSRVYEQYF | TGTGCCAGCAGCTTCGACTCGCGTGTCTACGAGCAGTACTTC | . | many | TRBJ2-7 | TRBV5-4
CASSRRTGKQETQYF | TGTGCCAGCAGCAGAAGGACAGGGAAACAAGAGACCCAGTACTTC | TRBD1 | many | TRBJ2-5 | TRBV9
CSARGGTGAGNEQFF | TGCAGTGCTAGAGGTGGGACAGGGGCAGGGAATGAGCAGTTCTTC | TRBD1 | few | TRBJ2-1 | TRBV20-1
CASSATDGGYEQYF | TGCGCCAGCAGCGCCACGGACGGAGGCTACGAGCAGTACTTC | . | many | TRBJ2-7 | TRBV5-1
CASSLVRENSPLHF | TGTGCCAGCAGCTTAGTAAGGGAGAATTCACCCCTCCACTTT | . | . | TRBJ1-6 | TRBV7-2
CASSYVKGHYEQYF | TGTGCCAGCAGTTACGTAAAGGGTCACTACGAGCAGTACTTC | . | . | TRBJ2-7 | TRBV12-3/TRBV12-4
CASSPGKGNTEAFF | TGTGCCAGCAGTCCAGGCAAGGGTAACACTGAAGCTTTCTTT | . | few | TRBJ1-1 | TRBV12-3/TRBV12-4
CATSDPRVSQETQYF | TGTGCCACCAGTGACCCTCGGGTCTCTCAAGAGACCCAGTACTTC | . | many | TRBJ2-5 | TRBV24-1
CSARDGQGVYEQYF | TGCAGTGCTAGAGACGGACAGGGGGTTTACGAGCAGTACTTC | TRBD1 | . | TRBJ2-7 | TRBV20-1
CASRPRALLNDQPQHF | TGTGCCAGCAGACCACGGGCTCTCCTTAATGATCAGCCCCAGCATTTT | . | few | TRBJ1-5 | TRBV27
CASSWTGGNLGAFF | TGTGCCAGCAGTTGGACAGGGGGCAATCTAGGGGCTTTCTTT | TRBD1 | . | TRBJ1-1 | TRBV6-5
CATSMDPNSPLHF | TGTGCCACCAGCATGGACCCGAATTCACCCCTCCACTTT | . | . | TRBJ1-6 | TRBV15
CASSDSLMGQYSNQPQHF | TGTGCCAGCAGTGACTCTCTGATGGGGCAGTATAGCAATCAGCCCCAGCATTTT | . | . | TRBJ1-5 | TRBV6-4
CASSFAGTYEQYF | TGTGCCAGCAGTTTCGCCGGGACCTACGAGCAGTACTTC | . | many | TRBJ2-7 | TRBV12-3/TRBV12-4
CASSLMGGGLQTQYF | TGCGCCAGCAGCTTGATGGGGGGCGGACTACAGACCCAGTACTTC | . | many | TRBJ2-5 | TRBV5-1
CASSLGVSGANVLTF | TGTGCCAGCAGCTTAGGGGTCTCTGGGGCCAACGTCCTGACTTTC | . | many | TRBJ2-6 | TRBV5-1
CASSHRLEGGEQFF | TGTGCCAGCAGCCATCGATTGGAGGGCGGGGAGCAGTTCTTC | . | many | TRBJ2-1 | TRBV7-2
CARSRVSTEAFF | TGTGCCCGGAGTCGGGTATCCACTGAAGCTTTCTTT | . | . | TRBJ1-1 | TRBV30
CATSERRQGWGETQYF | TGTGCCACCAGTGAACGGCGACAGGGTTGGGGAGAGACCCAGTACTTC | TRBD1 | . | TRBJ2-5 | TRBV24-1
CASSSPGTGEANEQYF | TGTGCCAGCAGTTCCCCAGGGACAGGGGAGGCCAATGAGCAGTACTTC | TRBD1 | . | TRBJ2-7 | TRBV12-3/TRBV12-4
CASSLDSYYEQYF | TGTGCCAGCAGTTTGGACAGTTACTACGAGCAGTACTTC | . | . | TRBJ2-7 | TRBV6-5
CASSLGSGAAQPQHF | TGTGCCAGCAGCTTAGGGTCGGGGGCGGCTCAGCCCCAGCATTTT | . | many | TRBJ1-5 | TRBV7-2
CASSPRTGEPRAFF | TGTGCCAGCAGCCCCCGGACAGGAGAGCCTCGGGCTTTCTTT | TRBD1 | many | TRBJ1-1 | TRBV9
CASSLESGGNSPPHF | TGCGCCAGCAGCTTGGAGTCAGGGGGTAATTCACCCCCCCACTTT | TRBD1 | few | TRBJ1-6 | TRBV5-1
CASSSQVAYGYTF | TGTGCCAGCAGTTCTCAAGTCGCCTATGGCTACACCTTC | . | many | TRBJ1-2 | TRBV7-9
CASTRGYDSNQPQHF | TGTGCCAGCACGCGCGGATATGACAGCAATCAGCCCCAGCATTTT | . | many | TRBJ1-5 | TRBV12-3/TRBV12-4
CASSGVRHQPQHF | TGTGCCAGCAGTGGCGTTAGGCATCAGCCCCAGCATTTT | . | . | TRBJ1-5 | TRBV27
CSASGPNQETQYF | TGCAGTGCCTCCGGACCCAACCAAGAGACCCAGTACTTC | . | . | TRBJ2-5 | TRBV20-1
CASSEGPRRNSPLHF | TGTGCCAGCAGCGAAGGGCCCCGGCGGAATTCACCCCTCCACTTT | . | many | TRBJ1-6 | TRBV7-2
CAIRRDTDTQYF | TGTGCCATCAGACGGGACACAGATACGCAGTATTTT | . | many | TRBJ2-3 | TRBV10-3
CASSSGLAGDNEQFF | TGTGCCAGCAGCTCGGGACTAGCGGGGGACAATGAGCAGTTCTTC | TRBD2 | many | TRBJ2-1 | TRBV7-2
CSASRQGPVGIQYF | TGCAGTGCTAGTCGGCAGGGTCCGGTGGGCATTCAGTACTTC | . | many | TRBJ2-4 | TRBV20-1
CASSPPDRPAYEQYF | TGCGCCAGCAGCCCCCCGGACAGGCCGGCCTACGAGCAGTACTTC | TRBD1 | . | TRBJ2-7 | TRBV5-1
CASSQYTSGGPFF | TGTGCCAGCAGCCAATACACTAGCGGGGGGCCGTTCTTC | TRBD2 | few | TRBJ2-1 | TRBV3-1
CASSLAVAAVIGEQYF | TGTGCCAGCAGTTTAGCGGTGGCAGCCGTGATTGGGGAGCAGTACTTC | . | many | TRBJ2-7 | TRBV12-3/TRBV12-4
CASSQRTGGGETQYF | TGTGCCAGCAGCCAAAGGACAGGGGGCGGAGAGACCCAGTACTTC | TRBD1 | . | TRBJ2-5 | TRBV3-1
CSAREGRDPYEQYF | TGCAGTGCTAGAGAGGGGAGGGACCCCTACGAGCAGTACTTC | TRBD2 | many | TRBJ2-7 | TRBV20-1
CASSPKRNNEQFF | TGTGCCAGCAGCCCAAAACGGAACAATGAGCAGTTCTTC | . | . | TRBJ2-1 | TRBV7-9